These 26 T cell receptor beta chains were sequenced from one sample in a study of shared clonotypes between healthy human individuals (dated by TCRdb to 2020 to 2021). The library was prepared using the immunoSEQ multiplex PCR assay. The source is immuneACCESS, and TCRdb retained only in-frame sequences with V and J called. Part of the clones is not carried over; for the studies checked, unresolved V genes explain less than half of this, and the remainder is unexplained. This sample is represented by around 530,000 clones; roughly 72% of them were singletons. The ten top clones hold 12% of the sample. Specimen: PBMCs. Receptors were obtained from a woman between 40 and 55 years old in good health. Some clones in this sample may be carry-over from other donors' samples.

This chain links TRBV10-3 with TRBJ1-1; TRBD1 agrees at 10 bases. The CDR3 runs to 14 residues. Per the germline V gene, CDR1 is ENHRY and CDR2 is SYGVKD. With V trimmed by 6 bases and J by 4 bases, 5 bases remained unmatched. This chain's CDR3 is CAIRGQGLFTEAFF. DNA of the CDR3: TGTGCCATCAGGGGACAGGGGCTGTTCACTGAAGCTTTCTTT.

The rearrangement uses TRBV15 and TRBJ2-2; a weak D match, TRBD1 (6 bases). V was clipped by 7 bases and J by 5 bases, with 17 bases between them. The CDR3 sequence is 15 residues long. In germline, CDR1 is LNHNV, CDR2 YYDKDF (reference sequence). DNA of the CDR3: TGTGCCACCAAGAGGGCAGGGGTCGGAACCGGGGAGCTGTTTTTT. As protein: CATKRAGVGTGELFF.

The J gene is TRBJ2-7, the V gene TRBV27, with 8 bases matching TRBD1. V was pared by 7 bases and J by 2 bases, with 4 bases of the junction left unmatched. Germline V gene lookup returns CDR1 MNHEY and CDR2 SMNVEV (reference sequence). This CDR3 has 13 amino acids. The CDR3: CASKGQGTYEQYF. DNA of the CDR3: TGTGCCAGCAAAGGACAGGGCACCTACGAGCAGTACTTC.

CDR3: CASSRTGSEYYGYTF. The CDR3 DNA reads TGCGCCAGCAGCCGGACAGGGTCTGAGTACTATGGCTACACCTTC. The rearrangement joins TRBV5-1 to TRBJ1-2; 8 bases are a match to TRBD1. This CDR3 is 15 amino acids long. Per germline, CDR1 SGHRS and CDR2 YFSETQ. After removal of 4 bases from V and 3 bases from J, the junction contained 8 bases not matched to a gene.

This clone has just a few counts. The chain is built from TRBV4-2 and TRBJ2-5, with 10 bases aligning to TRBD2. The CDR3 length is 15 residues. Losses at the gene ends were 4 bases for V and 1 base for J; bases not matched to a gene: 3. CDR1 LGHNA and CDR2 YNFKEQ come from the germline V gene. The CDR3 sequence is CASSPKREGQETQYF. The CDR3 DNA follows: TGTGCCAGCAGCCCCAAGCGGGAGGGCCAAGAGACCCAGTACTTC.

The J gene is TRBJ2-7, the V gene TRBV9, with 8 bases matching TRBD2. The CDR3 has 14 amino acids. The V and J ends lost 4 bases and 2 bases, in that order; junction bases with no gene match: 5. Germline V gene lookup returns CDR1 SGDLS and CDR2 YYNGEE. The CDR3 nucleotides are TGTGCCAGCAGCCCGCGGGAGGCCCCCTACGAGCAGTACTTC. Residues: CASSPREAPYEQYF.

This clone was seen repeatedly, ten times or more. J is TRBJ2-1 and V is TRBV2, with D perhaps TRBD1 or TRBD2 (5 bases each). Germline loops: CDR1 SNHLY, CDR2 FYNNEI. The ends were cut back, 2 bases at V and 5 bases at J, with 10 bases in the middle. This CDR3 has 14 amino acids. In nucleotides, the CDR3 is TGTGCCAGCAGTGAACGGGACGGTCACAATGAGCAGTTCTTC. Its protein is CASSERDGHNEQFF. Filled out from reference TRBV2 and TRBJ2-1, the complete variable domain reads EPEVTQTPSHQVTQMGQEVILRCVPISNHLYFYWYRQILGQKVEFLVSFYNNEISEKSEIFDDQFSVERPDGSNFTLKIRSTKLEDSAMYFCASSERDGHNEQFFGPGTRLTVL.

The chain uses TRBV9 and TRBJ2-1; D not certain. Trimming removed 0 bases at V and 5 bases at J, with 12 bases between. The CDR3 is 15 amino acids. Germline CDR1 reads SGDLS; CDR2 reads YYNGEE. The CDR3 region has the DNA TGTGCCAGCAGCGTAGGGGGTAGTGCAAACAATGAGCAGTTCTTC. The encoded protein is CASSVGGSANNEQFF.

The genes are TRBV20-1 and TRBJ2-7; D not resolved. V shed 1 base and J shed 6 bases, with 7 bases lying between them. Germline V gene data show CDR1 as DFQATT and CDR2 as SNEGSKA (reference sequence). The CDR3 totals 11 residues. For the CDR3, the DNA is TGCAGTGCTAGAGTGGATATCGAGCAGTACTTC. Translated: CSARVDIEQYF.

This chain connects TRBV5-6 to TRBJ2-1; unclear D gene. Trimming shortened V by 1 base and J by 4 bases, and 12 bases separated the two germline ends. Germline CDR1 SGHDT, CDR2 YYEEEE. This CDR3 has 15 residues. The CDR3 sequence is CASSLLSGSYNEQFF. The CDR3 coding sequence is TGTGCCAGCAGCTTGTTATCCGGGTCGTACAATGAGCAGTTCTTC. The whole variable domain, remainder taken from reference TRBV5-6 and TRBJ2-1, is DAGVTQSPTHLIKTRGQQVTLRCSPKSGHDTVSWYQQALGQGPQFIFQYYEEEERQRGNFPDRFSGHQFPNYSSELNVNALLLGDSALYLCASSLLSGSYNEQFFGPGTRLTVL.

This rearrangement joins TRBV11-1 to TRBJ2-1; no definite D call. Germline V CDR1 and CDR2: SGHAT, FQDESV (reference sequence). The CDR3 is 15 amino acids. The ends were cut back, 3 bases at V and 4 bases at J, with 13 bases in the middle. CDR3 sequence (DNA): TGTGCCAGCAGCTTTGATCCTTCAATATACAATGAGCAGTTCTTC. Translated, it gives CASSFDPSIYNEQFF.

V gene TRBV15 combines with J gene TRBJ1-4, with TRBD1 matching 7 bases. V was pared by 0 bases and J by 6 bases, with 4 bases of the junction left unmatched. Germline values: CDR1 LNHNV, CDR2 YYDKDF (reference sequence). This CDR3 has 15 residues. CDR3 sequence: CATSRETGEHEKLFF. CDR3 bases: TGTGCCACCAGCAGAGAAACAGGGGAACATGAAAAACTGTTTTTT. The whole variable domain, remainder taken from reference TRBV15 and TRBJ1-4, is DAMVIQNPRYQVTQFGKPVTLSCSQTLNHNVMYWYQQKSSQAPKLLFHYYDKDFNNEADTPDNFQSRRPNTSFCFLDIRSPGLGDTAMYLCATSRETGEHEKLFFGSGTQLSVL.

The V call is TRBV6-6, the J call TRBJ2-7; 7 positions agree with TRBD2. The CDR3 contains 14 residues. Germline assignment: CDR1 MNHNY and CDR2 SVGAGI (reference sequence). After removal of 6 bases from V and 3 bases from J, the junction contained 8 bases not matched to a gene. The CDR3: CASRPRGEGYEQYF. CDR3 nucleotide sequence: TGTGCCAGCAGGCCCCGGGGGGAAGGCTACGAGCAGTACTTC.

The chain couples TRBV5-4 to TRBJ1-4; D call uncertain. Germline CDR1 reads SGHNT; CDR2 reads YYREEE (reference sequence). V was clipped by 7 bases and J by 2 bases, with 12 bases between them. This CDR3 spans 14 amino acids. The CDR3 DNA reads as TGTGCCAGCGGGATAAAAGCGACTAATGAAAAACTGTTTTTT. Protein: CASGIKATNEKLFF.

The V gene is TRBV5-4, the J gene TRBJ2-7; 14 nucleotides agree with TRBD2. The CDR3 covers 16 residues. Unmatched junction bases numbered 6, after V lost 4 bases and J lost 3 bases. Looked up from germline, CDR1 is SGHNT and CDR2 is YYREEE (reference sequence). CDR3 coding DNA: TGTGCCAGCAGCAAGGGGACTAGCGGGAGAGTCTACGAGCAGTACTTC. Protein product: CASSKGTSGRVYEQYF.

The CDR3: CASSGDRTHREQYF. The DNA of the CDR3 is TGTGCCAGCAGTGGGGACAGGACCCACAGGGAGCAGTACTTC. The chain joins TRBV27 to TRBJ2-7; 8 positions match TRBD1. The ends lost 5 bases at V and 7 bases at J; junction bases unmatched: 10. CDR1 MNHEY and CDR2 SMNVEV come from the germline V gene (reference sequence). This CDR3 spans 14 amino acids.

The chain joins TRBV11-1 to TRBJ2-7; 7 bases are a match to TRBD1. Germline CDR1 is SGHAT and CDR2 is FQDESV (reference sequence). The CDR3 totals 14 residues. V trimming: 4 bases; J trimming: 3 bases; junction bases outside the gene matches: 6. CDR3 region: CASSWFRDSYEQYF. Written as DNA, the CDR3 is TGTGCCAGCAGCTGGTTTCGGGACAGCTACGAGCAGTACTTC.

As regards this clone: With a far larger clone one base away, a read error is the likely cause. This same CDR3 is encoded by further DNA sequences in the sample. J is TRBJ2-7 and V is TRBV5-1; 7 nucleotides match TRBD2. There are 14 residues in the CDR3. CDR1 and CDR2 from the germline V gene are SGHRS and YFSETQ. CDR3 sequence (DNA): TGCGCAAGCAGCGTCCCGTCTAGCGGATACGAGCAGTACTTC. Its protein is CASSVPSSGYEQYF.

This chain uses TRBV15 with TRBJ2-7; TRBD2 aligns across 11 bases. The CDR3 runs to 15 residues. Germline V gives CDR1 LNHNV, CDR2 YYDKDF (reference sequence). The V segment lost 0 bases and the J segment 6 bases; nucleotides outside the gene matches: 4. The CDR3 DNA reads TGTGCCACCAGCAGAGATAGCCTAGCGGGAGGCGAGCAGTACTTC. Its protein is CATSRDSLAGGEQYF.

Only one count was recorded for this clone. A read error is possible here, since a much larger clone lies one base away. V gene TRBV6-6 combines with J gene TRBJ2-7; 8 bases are shared with TRBD1. Germline trimming cut 4 bases from V and 2 bases from J; bases unmatched to any gene: 7. CDR3 length: 15 residues. Germline CDR1 MNHNY, CDR2 SVGAGI (reference sequence). The DNA for the CDR3 is TGTGCCAGCAGTTCCCCGGACAGGGATACCTACGAGCAGTACTTC. Protein product: CASSSPDRDTYEQYF.

As concerns this clone: Other DNA sequences in this specimen translate into the identical CDR3. V and J are TRBV10-3 and TRBJ2-7; D is undetermined. Germline loops: CDR1 ENHRY, CDR2 SYGVKD. V was clipped by 0 bases and J by 0 bases, with 0 bases between them. This CDR3 comprises 12 residues. CDR3 coding DNA: TGTGCCATCAGTGAGTCCTCCTACGAGCAGTACTTC. It specifies CAISESSYEQYF.

The rearrangement links TRBV5-1 to TRBJ1-2; TRBD1 is a possible D gene (5 bases). The CDR3 has 15 amino acids. V was clipped by 4 bases and J by 8 bases, with 21 bases between them. Germline V lookup: CDR1 SGHRS, CDR2 YFSETQ. As DNA, the CDR3 is TGCGCCAGCAGCACAAACCCAAACCAGGGCAGCGGCTACACCTTC. This sequence encodes CASSTNPNQGSGYTF.

The CDR3 bases are TGTGCCAGCAGTTTATCCCCCCTCGACAGAAATAAAGCTTTCTTT. This translates into CASSLSPLDRNKAFF. The chain joins TRBV28 to TRBJ1-1; tentative D call: TRBD1 (5 bases). CDR3 length: 15 amino acids. The V and J ends lost 1 base and 9 bases respectively, with 18 bases between them. Germline lookup yields CDR1 MDHEN and CDR2 SYDVKM.

This chain connects TRBV28 to TRBJ2-1, with TRBD1 matching 7 bases. The ends lost 5 bases at V and 4 bases at J; junction bases unmatched: 11. This CDR3 has 16 amino acids. CDR1 MDHEN and CDR2 SYDVKM come from the germline V gene. CDR3: CASSPPTGSGYNEQFF. In nucleotides, the CDR3 is TGTGCCAGCAGTCCCCCGACAGGGTCTGGATACAATGAGCAGTTCTTC. The whole variable domain, remainder taken from reference TRBV28 and TRBJ2-1, is DVKVTQSSRYLVKRTGEKVFLECVQDMDHENMFWYRQDPGLGLRLIYFSYDVKMKEKGDIPEGYSVSREKKERFSLILESASTNQTSMYLCASSPPTGSGYNEQFFGPGTRLTVL.

The J gene is TRBJ2-7, the V gene TRBV7-9; 7 bases agree with TRBD2. The CDR3 is made up of 15 amino acids. V trimming: 5 bases; J trimming: 3 bases; junction bases outside the gene matches: 10. Germline CDR1 SEHNR, CDR2 FQNEAQ (reference sequence). CDR3 nucleotides: TGTGCCAGCAGCCGGGATCGCGGGAGTTTCTACGAGCAGTACTTC. This codes for CASSRDRGSFYEQYF.

Note on this clone: A far bigger clonotype differs at one base, so this is likely a read error. The chain uses TRBV30 and TRBJ1-5; unclear D gene. Looked up from germline, CDR1 is GTSNPN and CDR2 is SVGIG (reference sequence). CDR3 size: 13 residues. V was clipped by 1 base and J by 7 bases, with 11 bases between them. CDR3 protein: CAWSGTGKQPQHF. The CDR3 DNA reads as TGTGCCTGGAGTGGGACGGGGAAGCAGCCCCAGCATTTT. The variable domain in full, with the rest retrieved from reference TRBV30 and TRBJ1-5, is SQTIHQWPATLVQPVGSPLSLECTVEGTSNPNLYWYRQAAGRGLQLLFYSVGIGQISSEVPQNLSASRPQDRQFILSSKKLLLSDSGFYLCAWSGTGKQPQHFGDGTRLSIL.